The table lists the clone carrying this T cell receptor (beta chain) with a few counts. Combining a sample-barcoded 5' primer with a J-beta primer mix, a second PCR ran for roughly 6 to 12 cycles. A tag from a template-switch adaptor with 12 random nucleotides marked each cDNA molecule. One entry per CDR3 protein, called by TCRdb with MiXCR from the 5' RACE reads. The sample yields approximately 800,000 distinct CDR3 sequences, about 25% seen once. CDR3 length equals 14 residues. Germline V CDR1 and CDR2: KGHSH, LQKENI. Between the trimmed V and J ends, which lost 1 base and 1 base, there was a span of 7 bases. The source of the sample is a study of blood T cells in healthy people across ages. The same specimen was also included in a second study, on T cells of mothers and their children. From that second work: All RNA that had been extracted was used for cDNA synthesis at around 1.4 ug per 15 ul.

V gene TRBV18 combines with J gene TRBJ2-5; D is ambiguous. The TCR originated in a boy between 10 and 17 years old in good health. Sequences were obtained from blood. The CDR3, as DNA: TGTGCCAGCTCACCACTTACGGTCCAAGAGACCCAGTACTTC. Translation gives CASSPLTVQETQYF.